This paragraph covers one T cell receptor beta chain sequence. What it binds is not known. This record comes from a study of T cell repertoires in cytomegalovirus infection. Study as a whole: Through public TCR beta signatures, both CMV infection and matching HLA type were indicated.

TCRdb recomputed calls from the reads with MiXCR, one row per CDR3 protein. This sample has some 400,000 distinct CDR3 sequences, with roughly 31% found just once. V lost 10 bases to trimming and J lost 4 bases, with 28 bases between them. The CDR3 runs 18 residues. Whole-study results and caveats: Summed public TCR beta family frequency identified CMV carriers bearing the relevant HLA. CMV-specific HLA-C-restricted TCR beta clonotypes dominated the ex vivo response.

The receptor was isolated from a human donor in good health (CMV status not recorded). Some clones in this sample may be carry-over from other donors' samples. What was sequenced was PBMCs. The chain employs TRBV12-3 or TRBV12-4 and TRBJ2-2; maybe TRBD2 (7 bases). CDR3 DNA sequence: TGTGCCACAAGGCTCGAGGGGGAGGGTATCGCGTTCACCGGGGAGCTGTTTTTT. Translation: CATRLEGEGIAFTGELFF.